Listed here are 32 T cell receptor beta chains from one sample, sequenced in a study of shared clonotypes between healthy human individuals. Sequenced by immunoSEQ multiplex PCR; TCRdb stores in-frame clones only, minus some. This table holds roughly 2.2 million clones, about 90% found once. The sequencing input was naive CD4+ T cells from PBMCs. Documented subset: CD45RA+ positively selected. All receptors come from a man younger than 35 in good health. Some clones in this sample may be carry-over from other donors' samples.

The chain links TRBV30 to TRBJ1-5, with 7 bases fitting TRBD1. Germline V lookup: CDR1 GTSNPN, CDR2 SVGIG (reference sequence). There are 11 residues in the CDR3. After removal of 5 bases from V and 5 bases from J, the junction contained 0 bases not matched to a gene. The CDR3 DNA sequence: TGTGCCTGGGGGACAGATCAGCCCCAGCATTTT. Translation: CAWGTDQPQHF.

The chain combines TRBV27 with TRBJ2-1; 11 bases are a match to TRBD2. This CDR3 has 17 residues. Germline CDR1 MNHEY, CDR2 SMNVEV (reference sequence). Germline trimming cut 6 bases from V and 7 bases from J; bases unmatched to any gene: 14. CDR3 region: CASRGAVLAGGGNEQFF. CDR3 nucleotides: TGTGCCAGCAGGGGAGCGGTGTTAGCGGGAGGGGGTAATGAGCAGTTCTTC.

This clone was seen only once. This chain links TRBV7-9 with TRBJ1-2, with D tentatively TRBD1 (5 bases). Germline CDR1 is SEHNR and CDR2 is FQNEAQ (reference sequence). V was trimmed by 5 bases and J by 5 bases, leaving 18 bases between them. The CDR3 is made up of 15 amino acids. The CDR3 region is CASSPQGSPDYGYTF. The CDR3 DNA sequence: TGTGCCAGCAGCCCCCAGGGTTCGCCGGATTATGGCTACACCTTC.

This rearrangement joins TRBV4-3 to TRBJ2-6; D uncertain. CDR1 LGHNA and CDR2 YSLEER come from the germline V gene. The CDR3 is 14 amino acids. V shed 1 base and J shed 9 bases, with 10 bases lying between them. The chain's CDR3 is CASSQGKAHNVLTF. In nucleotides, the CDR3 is TGCGCCAGCAGCCAAGGGAAGGCACACAACGTCCTGACTTTC.

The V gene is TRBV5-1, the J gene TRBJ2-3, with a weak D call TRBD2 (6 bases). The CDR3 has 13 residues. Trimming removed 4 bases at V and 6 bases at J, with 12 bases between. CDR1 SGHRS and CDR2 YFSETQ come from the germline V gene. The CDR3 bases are TGCGCCAGCAGCATAGGGACTGCCGATACGCAGTATTTT. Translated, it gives CASSIGTADTQYF.

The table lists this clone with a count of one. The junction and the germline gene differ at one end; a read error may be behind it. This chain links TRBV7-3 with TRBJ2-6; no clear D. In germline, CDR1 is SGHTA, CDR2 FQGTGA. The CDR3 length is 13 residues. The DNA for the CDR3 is TGTGCCAGCAGCTTAGCTGGGACCAACGTCCTGACTTTC. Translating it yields CASSLAGTNVLTF.

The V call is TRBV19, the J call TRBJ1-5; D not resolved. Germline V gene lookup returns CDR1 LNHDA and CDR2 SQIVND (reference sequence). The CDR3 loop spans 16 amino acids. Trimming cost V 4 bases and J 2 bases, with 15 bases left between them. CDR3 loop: CASSTRLQRGNQPQHF. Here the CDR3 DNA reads TGTGCCAGTAGTACGCGACTTCAACGGGGCAATCAGCCCCAGCATTTT.

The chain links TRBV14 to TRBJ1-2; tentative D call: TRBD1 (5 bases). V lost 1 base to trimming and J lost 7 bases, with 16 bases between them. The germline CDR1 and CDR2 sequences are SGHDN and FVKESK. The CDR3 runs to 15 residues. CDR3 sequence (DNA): TGTGCCAGCAGCCAAGTGTCCAGGGCCTTGGGTGGCTACACCTTC. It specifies CASSQVSRALGGYTF.

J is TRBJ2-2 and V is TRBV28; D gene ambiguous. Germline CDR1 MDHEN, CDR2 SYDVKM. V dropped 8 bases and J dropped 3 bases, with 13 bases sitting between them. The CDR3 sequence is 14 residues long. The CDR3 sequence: CASVPGDHTGELFF. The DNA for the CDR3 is TGTGCCAGCGTCCCAGGCGATCACACCGGGGAGCTGTTTTTT.

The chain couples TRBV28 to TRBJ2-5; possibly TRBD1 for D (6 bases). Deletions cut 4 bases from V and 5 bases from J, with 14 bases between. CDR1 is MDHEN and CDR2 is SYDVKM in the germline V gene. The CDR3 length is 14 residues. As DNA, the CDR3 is TGTGCCAGCAGTTCAGACAGGCGCTCGGAGACCCAGTACTTC. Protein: CASSSDRRSETQYF.

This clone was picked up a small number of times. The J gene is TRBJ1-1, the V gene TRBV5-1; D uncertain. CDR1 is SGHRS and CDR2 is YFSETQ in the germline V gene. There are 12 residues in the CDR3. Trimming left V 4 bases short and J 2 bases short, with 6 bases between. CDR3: CASSEPNTEAFF. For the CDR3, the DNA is TGCGCCAGCAGCGAGCCCAACACTGAAGCTTTCTTT.

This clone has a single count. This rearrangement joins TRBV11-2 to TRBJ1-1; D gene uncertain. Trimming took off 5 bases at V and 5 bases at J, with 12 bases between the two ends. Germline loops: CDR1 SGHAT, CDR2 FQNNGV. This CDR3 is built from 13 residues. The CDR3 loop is CASSQGRGTEAFF. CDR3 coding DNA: TGTGCCAGCAGCCAAGGTCGGGGAACTGAAGCTTTCTTT. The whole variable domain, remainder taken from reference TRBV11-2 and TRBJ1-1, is EAGVAQSPRYKIIEKRQSVAFWCNPISGHATLYWYQQILGQGPKLLIQFQNNGVVDDSQLPKDRFSAERLKGVDSTLKIQPAKLEDSAVYLCASSQGRGTEAFFGQGTRLTVV.

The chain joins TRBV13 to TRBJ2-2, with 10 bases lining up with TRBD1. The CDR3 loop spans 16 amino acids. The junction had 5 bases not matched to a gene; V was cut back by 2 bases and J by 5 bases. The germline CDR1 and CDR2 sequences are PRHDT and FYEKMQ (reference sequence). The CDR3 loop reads CASSLKGTGATGELFF. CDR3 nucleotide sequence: TGTGCCAGCAGCTTAAAGGGGACAGGGGCTACCGGGGAGCTGTTTTTT.

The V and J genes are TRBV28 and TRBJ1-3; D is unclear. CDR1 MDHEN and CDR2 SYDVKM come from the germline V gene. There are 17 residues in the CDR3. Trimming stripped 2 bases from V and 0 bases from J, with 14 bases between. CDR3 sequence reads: CASSLAATENSGNTIYF. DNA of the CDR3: TGTGCCAGCAGTTTAGCGGCCACAGAAAACTCTGGAAACACCATATATTTT.

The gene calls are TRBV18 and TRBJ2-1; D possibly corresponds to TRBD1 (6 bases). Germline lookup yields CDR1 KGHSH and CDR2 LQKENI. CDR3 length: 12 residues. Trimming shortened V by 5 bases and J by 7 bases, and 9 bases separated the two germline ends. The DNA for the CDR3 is TGTGCCAGCTCAACCCAGGGGAATGAGCAGTTCTTC. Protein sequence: CASSTQGNEQFF.

CDR3 residues: CASSLLGDGYTF. The CDR3 nucleotides are TGTGCCAGCTCACTCCTCGGAGATGGCTACACCTTC. This chain uses TRBV18 with TRBJ1-2; D gene unclear. V was trimmed by 4 bases and J by 6 bases, leaving 9 bases between them. Looked up from germline, CDR1 is KGHSH and CDR2 is LQKENI. CDR3 length equals 12 residues.

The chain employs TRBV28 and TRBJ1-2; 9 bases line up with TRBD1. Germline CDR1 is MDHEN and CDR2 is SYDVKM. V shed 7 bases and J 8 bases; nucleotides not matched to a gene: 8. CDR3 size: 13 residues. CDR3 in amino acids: CASNTGTGFGYTF. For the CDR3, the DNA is TGTGCCAGCAATACCGGGACAGGGTTCGGCTACACCTTC.

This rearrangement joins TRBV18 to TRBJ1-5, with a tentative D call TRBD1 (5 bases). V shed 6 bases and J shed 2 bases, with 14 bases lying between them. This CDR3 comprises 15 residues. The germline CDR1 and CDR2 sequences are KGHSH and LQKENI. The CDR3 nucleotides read TGTGCCAGCTCTCCCGATACGGGGGGCAATCAGCCCCAGCATTTT. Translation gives CASSPDTGGNQPQHF.

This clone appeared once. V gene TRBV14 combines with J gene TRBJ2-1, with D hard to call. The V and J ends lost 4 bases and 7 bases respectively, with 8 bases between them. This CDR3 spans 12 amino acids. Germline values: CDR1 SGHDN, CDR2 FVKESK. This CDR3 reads CASSPQRNEQFF. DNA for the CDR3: TGTGCCAGCAGCCCCCAGAGGAATGAGCAGTTCTTC.

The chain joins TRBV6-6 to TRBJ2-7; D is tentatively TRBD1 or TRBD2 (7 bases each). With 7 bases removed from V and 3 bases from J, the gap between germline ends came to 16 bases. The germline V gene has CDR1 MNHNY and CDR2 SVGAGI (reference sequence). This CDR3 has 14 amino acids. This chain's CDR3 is CASTRAGQNYEQYF. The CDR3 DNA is TGTGCCAGCACTAGAGCGGGACAGAACTACGAGCAGTACTTC.

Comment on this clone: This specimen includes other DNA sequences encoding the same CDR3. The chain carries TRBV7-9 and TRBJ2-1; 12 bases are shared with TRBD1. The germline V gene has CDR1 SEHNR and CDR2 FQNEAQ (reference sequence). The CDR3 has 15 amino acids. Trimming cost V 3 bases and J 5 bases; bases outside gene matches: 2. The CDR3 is CASSLGQGANNEQFF. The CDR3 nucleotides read TGTGCCAGCAGCTTGGGACAGGGGGCTAACAATGAGCAGTTCTTC.

The CDR3 loop reads CASSDPGQGLNTIYF. CDR3 nucleotides: TGTGCCAGCAGTGACCCGGGACAGGGACTAAACACCATATATTTT. The rearrangement joins TRBV25-1 to TRBJ1-3, with 9 bases identical to TRBD1. Germline loops: CDR1 MGHDK, CDR2 SYGVNS. The CDR3 is 15 residues long. Trimming removed 3 bases from V and 6 bases from J; junction bases left unmatched: 6.

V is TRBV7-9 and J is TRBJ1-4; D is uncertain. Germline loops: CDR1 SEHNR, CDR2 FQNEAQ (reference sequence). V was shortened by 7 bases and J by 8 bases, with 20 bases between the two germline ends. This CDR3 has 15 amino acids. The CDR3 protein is CASTDQAGLREKLFF. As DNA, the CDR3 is TGTGCCAGCACCGACCAAGCTGGGTTGAGGGAAAAACTGTTTTTT. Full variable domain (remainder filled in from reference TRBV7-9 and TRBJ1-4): DTGVSQNPRHKITKRGQNVTFRCDPISEHNRLYWYRQTLGQGPEFLTYFQNEAQLEKSRLLSDRFSAERPKGSFSTLEIQRTEQGDSAMYLCASTDQAGLREKLFFGSGTQLSVL.

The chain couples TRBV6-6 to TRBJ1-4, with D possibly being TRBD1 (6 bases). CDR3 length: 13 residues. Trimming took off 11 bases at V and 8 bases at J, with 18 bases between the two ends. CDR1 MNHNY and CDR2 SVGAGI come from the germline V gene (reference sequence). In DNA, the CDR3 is TGTGCCGGTCGGGGGGCTTTGTGGGAAAAACTGTTTTTT. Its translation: CAGRGALWEKLFF.

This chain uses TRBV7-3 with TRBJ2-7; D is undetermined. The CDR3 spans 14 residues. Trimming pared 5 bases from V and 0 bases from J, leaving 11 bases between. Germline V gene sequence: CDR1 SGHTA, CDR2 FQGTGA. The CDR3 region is CASSATSPSYEQYF. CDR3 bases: TGTGCCAGCAGCGCTACCTCCCCCTCCTACGAGCAGTACTTC.

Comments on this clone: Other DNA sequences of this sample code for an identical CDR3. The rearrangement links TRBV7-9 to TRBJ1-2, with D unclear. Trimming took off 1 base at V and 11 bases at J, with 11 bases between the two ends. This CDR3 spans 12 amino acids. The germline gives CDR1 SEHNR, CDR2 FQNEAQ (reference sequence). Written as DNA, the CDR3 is TGTGCCAGCAGCTTAGAAGCAGGTCCATACACCTTC. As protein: CASSLEAGPYTF.

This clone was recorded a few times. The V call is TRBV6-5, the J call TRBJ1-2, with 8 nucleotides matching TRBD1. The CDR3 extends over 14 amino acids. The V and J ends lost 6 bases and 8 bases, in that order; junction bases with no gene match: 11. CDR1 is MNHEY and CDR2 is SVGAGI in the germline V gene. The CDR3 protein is CASSLRQGARGYTF. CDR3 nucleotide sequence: TGTGCCAGCAGCCTCAGGCAGGGGGCGCGCGGCTACACCTTC.

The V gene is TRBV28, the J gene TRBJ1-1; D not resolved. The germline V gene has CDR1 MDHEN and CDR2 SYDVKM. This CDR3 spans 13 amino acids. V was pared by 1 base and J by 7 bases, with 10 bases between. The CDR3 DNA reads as TGTGCCAGCAGTTTATCGTTTCCGAATGAAGCTTTCTTT. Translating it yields CASSLSFPNEAFF.

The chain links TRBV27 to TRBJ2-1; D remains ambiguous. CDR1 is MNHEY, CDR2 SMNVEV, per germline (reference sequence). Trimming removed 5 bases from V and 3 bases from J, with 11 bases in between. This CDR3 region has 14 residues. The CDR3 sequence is CASSPPYSYNEQFF. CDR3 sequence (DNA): TGTGCCAGCAGTCCGCCTTACAGCTACAATGAGCAGTTCTTC.

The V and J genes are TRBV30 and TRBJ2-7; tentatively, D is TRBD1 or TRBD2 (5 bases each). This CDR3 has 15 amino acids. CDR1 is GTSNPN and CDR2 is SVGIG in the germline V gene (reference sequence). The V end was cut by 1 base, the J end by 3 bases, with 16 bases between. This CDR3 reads CAWSDNPGRSYEQYF. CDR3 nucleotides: TGTGCCTGGAGTGACAATCCGGGACGGAGCTACGAGCAGTACTTC.

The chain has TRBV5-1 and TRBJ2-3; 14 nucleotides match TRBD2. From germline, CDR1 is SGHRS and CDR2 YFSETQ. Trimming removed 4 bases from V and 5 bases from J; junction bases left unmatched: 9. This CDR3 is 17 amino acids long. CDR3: CASSRPGLAGVVDTQYF. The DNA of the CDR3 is TGCGCCAGCAGCCGCCCGGGACTAGCGGGAGTTGTAGATACGCAGTATTTT.

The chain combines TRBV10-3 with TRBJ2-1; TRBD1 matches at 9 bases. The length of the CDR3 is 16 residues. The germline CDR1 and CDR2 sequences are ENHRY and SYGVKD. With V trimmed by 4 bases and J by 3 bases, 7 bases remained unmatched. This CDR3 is CAISGHRGRIYNEQFF. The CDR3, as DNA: TGTGCCATCAGTGGTCACAGGGGGCGTATCTACAATGAGCAGTTCTTC.